These 7 T cell receptor beta chains were all obtained from the same sample, sequenced in a study of shared clonotypes between healthy human individuals. Positive CCR7 selection of CD45RO-negative cells yielded the naive CD8 cells, and terminally differentiated effector memory CD45RA+ cells were excluded. Using immunoSEQ multiplex PCR, the repertoire was profiled, and TCRdb retains in-frame clones only, with some absent. The sample carries hundreds of thousands of clones, roughly 94% recorded once. Sequencing was carried out using naive CD8+ T cells sorted from blood. The source of these receptors is a man aged 25 to 45 in good health.

The gene calls are TRBV18 and TRBJ1-1; D remains unclear. Trimming stripped 1 base from V and 6 bases from J, with 9 bases between. CDR3 size: 13 residues. Looked up from germline, CDR1 is KGHSH and CDR2 is LQKENI. CDR3 bases: TGTGCCAGCTCACCACGGAGGAGTCCTGAAGCTTTCTTT. Translated: CASSPRRSPEAFF.

This chain joins TRBV27 and TRBJ2-2, with D tentatively TRBD2 (6 bases). The germline V and J ends were trimmed by 7 bases and 4 bases, with 13 bases remaining between them. The V gene's germline CDR1 is MNHEY and CDR2 SMNVEV (reference sequence). The length of the CDR3 is 14 residues. The CDR3 protein is CASTWGLRTGELFF. CDR3 in DNA: TGTGCCAGCACCTGGGGACTGCGCACCGGGGAGCTGTTTTTT.

The V call is TRBV4-3, the J call TRBJ2-2, with D possibly matching TRBD2 (5 bases). CDR1 and CDR2 (germline): LGHNA, YSLEER. V was trimmed by 4 bases and J by 1 base, leaving 7 bases between them. This CDR3 is built from 14 residues. This CDR3 reads CASSPGWNTGELFF. In nucleotides, the CDR3 is TGCGCCAGCAGCCCGGGATGGAACACCGGGGAGCTGTTTTTT.

In its sample, this clone was seen a few times. V is TRBV5-1 and J is TRBJ1-1, with D possibly matching TRBD1 (5 bases). This CDR3 is 16 amino acids long. V was trimmed by 4 bases and J by 0 bases, leaving 16 bases between them. CDR1 and CDR2 (germline): SGHRS, YFSETQ. In DNA, the CDR3 is TGCGCCAGCAGCCCCGGGACGGAGGATTTGAACACTGAAGCTTTCTTT. As protein: CASSPGTEDLNTEAFF.

This chain uses TRBV9 with TRBJ2-4; D is ambiguous. The germline V gene encodes CDR1 SGDLS and CDR2 YYNGEE. V gave up 4 bases and J gave up 5 bases, with 10 bases separating them. This CDR3 has 13 amino acids. The CDR3 sequence is CASSPPRENIQYF. The CDR3 DNA follows: TGTGCCAGCAGCCCCCCCAGAGAAAACATTCAGTACTTC.

The V and J genes are TRBV7-9 and TRBJ1-4, with D unclear. The length of the CDR3 is 16 residues. V lost 8 bases and J 3 bases, leaving 19 bases between the germline ends. Germline CDR1 and CDR2: SEHNR and FQNEAQ (reference sequence). The CDR3: CASAPGEGLSNEKLFF. CDR3 bases: TGTGCCAGCGCTCCAGGCGAGGGCCTCTCTAATGAAAAACTGTTTTTT.

J is TRBJ2-3 and V is TRBV9; D not resolved. Trimming shortened V by 0 bases and J by 0 bases, and 11 bases separated the two germline ends. Per the germline V gene, CDR1 is SGDLS and CDR2 is YYNGEE. This CDR3 has 16 residues. The CDR3 region is CASSVVLRPSTDTQYF. CDR3 nucleotide sequence: TGTGCCAGCAGCGTAGTATTGCGCCCTAGCACAGATACGCAGTATTTT.